The next 9 T cell receptor beta chains were all read from a single sample in a study of glioma-infiltrating T cells. Amplification of TCR alpha and beta CDR3 regions from RNA used iRepertoire nested multiplex PCR. TCRdb recomputed calls from the multiplex PCR reads with MiXCR, one row per CDR3 protein. Seen here are 400,000 or so distinct CDR3 sequences, 41% observed once, and the top ten hold about 12%. The specimen was glioma tissue, nonneoplastic brain tissue, or PBMCs (not recorded which). The source is a human donor with low-grade glioma or glioblastoma, undergoing nonglioma brain surgery, or in good health (not recorded which).

This clonotype was detected a few times. The V gene is TRBV15, the J gene TRBJ2-1; D unclear. V was clipped by 0 bases and J by 15 bases, with 9 bases between them. Germline CDR1 LNHNV, CDR2 YYDKDF (reference sequence). This CDR3 is 11 amino acids long. The CDR3: CATSRDGNPFF. Here the CDR3 DNA reads TGTGCCACCAGCAGAGATGGTAATCCGTTCTTC.

Regarding this clonotype: The conserved phenylalanine or tryptophan normally closing the CDR3 is absent here, so this likely arose from a read error. V gene TRBV20-1 combines with J gene TRBJ2-5, with no clear D. The CDR3 runs to 11 residues. Germline V gives CDR1 DFQATT, CDR2 SNEGSKA (reference sequence). The germline V and J ends were trimmed by 2 bases and 2 bases, with 3 bases remaining between them. CDR3 in DNA: TGCAGTGCTAGACCACAAGAGACCCAGTACATC. It encodes CSARPQETQYI.

This clonotype has at least ten counts. The J gene is TRBJ1-6, the V gene TRBV6-5; the D gene is possibly TRBD1 (5 bases). CDR3 length: 13 residues. CDR1 MNHEY and CDR2 SVGAGI come from the germline V gene. Trimming left V 1 base short and J 10 bases short, with 8 bases between. The CDR3 sequence is CASSYYDSSPLHF. The CDR3 nucleotides read TGTGCCAGCAGTTACTACGACAGCTCACCCCTCCACTTT.

CDR3 bases: TGTGCCAGCAGCCCCCGACTAGCGGGAGCCGGGGGCGAGCAGTACTTC. Translated, it gives CASSPRLAGAGGEQYF. The rearrangement links TRBV7-2 to TRBJ2-7; 12 nucleotides align to TRBD2. After removal of 5 bases from V and 6 bases from J, the junction contained 11 bases not matched to a gene. In germline, CDR1 is SGHTA, CDR2 FQGNSA. CDR3 length: 16 amino acids.

This sequence joins TRBV5-4 and TRBJ2-5, with 13 bases fitting TRBD2. The CDR3 extends over 16 amino acids. Germline V gene sequence: CDR1 SGHNT, CDR2 YYREEE (reference sequence). V lost 4 bases and J lost 5; bases outside the gene matches: 8. The CDR3 loop reads CASSPGLAGVRETQYF. The CDR3 nucleotides are TGTGCCAGCAGCCCCGGACTAGCGGGAGTTCGGGAGACCCAGTACTTC. Supplemented by reference TRBV5-4 and TRBJ2-5, the full variable domain reads ETGVTQSPTHLIKTRGQQVTLRCSSQSGHNTVSWYQQALGQGPQFIFQYYREEENGRGNFPPRFSGLQFPNYSSELNVNALELDDSALYLCASSPGLAGVRETQYFGPGTRLLVL.

V usage is TRBV28 and J usage is TRBJ1-2; a weak D match, TRBD1 (5 bases). The CDR3 contains 13 residues. V was trimmed by 11 bases and J by 3 bases, leaving 16 bases between them. Germline loops: CDR1 MDHEN, CDR2 SYDVKM. The CDR3 region is CALRDPGHYGYTF. CDR3 DNA: TGTGCCTTACGGGACCCGGGACACTATGGCTACACCTTC.

The sample holds many counts of this clonotype. The chain couples TRBV27 to TRBJ2-7, with D possibly matching TRBD2 (6 bases). The V gene's germline CDR1 is MNHEY and CDR2 SMNVEV (reference sequence). CDR3 length equals 14 residues. Trimming removed 8 bases at V and 3 bases at J, with 17 bases between. For the CDR3, the DNA is TGTGCCAGCCAGCCGAGTCGGGAGTTCTACGAGCAGTACTTC. Protein product: CASQPSREFYEQYF.

This clonotype has only a few counts. The CDR3 reads CASQRERNTEAFF. The CDR3 DNA is TGTGCCAGCCAGAGGGAACGCAACACTGAAGCTTTCTTT. The chain uses TRBV6-4 and TRBJ1-1, with D uncertain. V gave up 8 bases and J gave up 2 bases, with 12 bases separating them. The CDR3 has 13 residues. From germline, CDR1 is MRHNA and CDR2 SNTAGT.

Note on this clonotype: A much larger clonotype is one base distant, so this may be a read error. This likely comes from a read error, as the CDR3 has no conserved phenylalanine or tryptophan at its end. This rearrangement joins TRBV28 to TRBJ2-7; TRBD2 agrees at 9 bases. Losses at the gene ends were 7 bases for V and 4 bases for J; bases not matched to a gene: 5. The CDR3 spans 13 residues. The V gene's germline CDR1 is MDHEN and CDR2 SYDVKM. DNA for the CDR3: TGTGCCAGCACCCTACTAGCGGGTTACGAGCAGTACCTC. As protein: CASTLLAGYEQYL.